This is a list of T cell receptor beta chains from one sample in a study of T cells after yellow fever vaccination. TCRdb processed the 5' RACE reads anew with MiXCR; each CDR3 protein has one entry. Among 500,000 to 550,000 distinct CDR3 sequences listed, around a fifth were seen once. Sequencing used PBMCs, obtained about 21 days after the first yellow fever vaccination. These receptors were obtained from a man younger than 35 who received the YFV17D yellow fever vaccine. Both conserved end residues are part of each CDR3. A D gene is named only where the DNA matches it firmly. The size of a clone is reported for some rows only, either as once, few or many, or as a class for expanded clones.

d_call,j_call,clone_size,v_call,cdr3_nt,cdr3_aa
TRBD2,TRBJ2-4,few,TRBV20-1,TGCAGTGCTAGAGATCTCGTGGGACTAGCGGGGGTCCAAAACATTCAGTACTTC,CSARDLVGLAGVQNIQYF
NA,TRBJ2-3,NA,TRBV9,TGTGCCAGCACCGCGGGGGCTGGGGATACGCAGTATTTT,CASTAGAGDTQYF
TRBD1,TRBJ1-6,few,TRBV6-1,TGTGCCAGCAGAGCCACAGGGGGGAATTCACCCCTCCACTTT,CASRATGGNSPLHF
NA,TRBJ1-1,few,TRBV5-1,TGCGCCAGCAGCCAGACCTCGCCGGGGGAAACTGAAGCTTTCTTT,CASSQTSPGETEAFF
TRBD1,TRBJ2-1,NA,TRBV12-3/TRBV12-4,TGTGCCAGCAGGCCGCGGACAGGTTCGAATTTAGGGCAGTTCTTC,CASRPRTGSNLGQFF
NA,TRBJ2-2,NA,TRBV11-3,TGTGCCAGCAGCCCGCACGCGAACACCGGGGAGCTGTTTTTT,CASSPHANTGELFF
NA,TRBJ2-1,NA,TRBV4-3,TGCGCCAGCAGCCAAGCGACCTACAATGAGCAGTTCTTC,CASSQATYNEQFF
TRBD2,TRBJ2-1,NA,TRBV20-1,TGCAGTGCTAGGGGCGGGGGGGGCGATGAGCAGTTCTTC,CSARGGGGDEQFF
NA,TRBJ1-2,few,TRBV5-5,TGTGCCAGCAGCTTGGGGAAAGCAGGGTTAAACTATGGCTACACCTTC,CASSLGKAGLNYGYTF
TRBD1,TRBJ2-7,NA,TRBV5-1,TGCGCCAGCAGCCATGCCCGGACAGGCTCCTACGAGCAGTACTTC,CASSHARTGSYEQYF
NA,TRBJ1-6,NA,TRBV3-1,TGTGCCAGCAGCCAAGTGGTCCCAGACAATTCACCCCTCCACTTT,CASSQVVPDNSPLHF
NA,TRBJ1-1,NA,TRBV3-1,TGTGCCAGCAGCCAAGGAGACAGCAACACTGAAGCTTTCTTT,CASSQGDSNTEAFF
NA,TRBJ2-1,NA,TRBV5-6,TGTGCCAGCAGCCCCTCTCCTAGGGCTCTCTATAATGAGCAGTTCTTC,CASSPSPRALYNEQFF
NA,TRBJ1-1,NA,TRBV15,TGTGCCACCAGCGGGAGAAACACTGAAGCTTTCTTT,CATSGRNTEAFF
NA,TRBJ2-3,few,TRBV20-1,TGCAGTGCTAGAGACAGCCTTGCCTACACAGGGACGCAGTATTTT,CSARDSLAYTGTQYF
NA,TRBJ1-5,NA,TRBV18,TGTGCCAGCTCACCGGAAGAGTATCAGCCCCAGCATTTT,CASSPEEYQPQHF
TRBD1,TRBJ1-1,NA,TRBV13,TGTGCCAGCAGCCCTGCCGGGACAGGGTATTTGAACACTGAAGCTTTCTTT,CASSPAGTGYLNTEAFF